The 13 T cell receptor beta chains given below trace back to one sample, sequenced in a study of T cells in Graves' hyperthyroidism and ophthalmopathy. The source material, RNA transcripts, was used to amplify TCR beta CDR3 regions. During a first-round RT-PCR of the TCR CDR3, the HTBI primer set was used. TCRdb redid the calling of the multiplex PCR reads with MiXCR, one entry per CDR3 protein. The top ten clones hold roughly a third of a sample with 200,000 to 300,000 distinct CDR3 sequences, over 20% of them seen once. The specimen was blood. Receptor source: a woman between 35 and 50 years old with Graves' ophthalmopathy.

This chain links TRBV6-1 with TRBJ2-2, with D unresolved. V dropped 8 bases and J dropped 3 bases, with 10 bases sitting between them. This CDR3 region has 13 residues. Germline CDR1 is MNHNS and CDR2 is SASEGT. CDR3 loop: CASLSDDTGELFF. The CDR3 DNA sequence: TGTGCCAGCCTCTCCGACGACACCGGGGAGCTGTTTTTT.

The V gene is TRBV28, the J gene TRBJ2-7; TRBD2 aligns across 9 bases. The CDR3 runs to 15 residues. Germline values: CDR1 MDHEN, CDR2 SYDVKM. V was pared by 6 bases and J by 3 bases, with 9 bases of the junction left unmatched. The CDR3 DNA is TGTGCCAGCAGCACCCCATCGCGGGGGGGCTACGAGCAGTACTTC. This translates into CASSTPSRGGYEQYF.

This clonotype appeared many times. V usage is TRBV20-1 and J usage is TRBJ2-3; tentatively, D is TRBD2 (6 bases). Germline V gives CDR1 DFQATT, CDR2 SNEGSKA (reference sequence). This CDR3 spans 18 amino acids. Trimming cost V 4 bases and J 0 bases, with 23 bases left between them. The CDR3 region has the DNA TGCAGTGCTACGCTTATCCGGGACTGGTATACTAGCACAGATACGCAGTATTTT. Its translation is CSATLIRDWYTSTDTQYF.

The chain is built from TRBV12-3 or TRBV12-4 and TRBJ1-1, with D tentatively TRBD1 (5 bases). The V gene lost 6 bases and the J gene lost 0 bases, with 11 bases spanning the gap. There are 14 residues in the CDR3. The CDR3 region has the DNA TGTGCCAGCAGACGGGGGTTCATGAACACTGAAGCTTTCTTT. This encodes CASRRGFMNTEAFF.

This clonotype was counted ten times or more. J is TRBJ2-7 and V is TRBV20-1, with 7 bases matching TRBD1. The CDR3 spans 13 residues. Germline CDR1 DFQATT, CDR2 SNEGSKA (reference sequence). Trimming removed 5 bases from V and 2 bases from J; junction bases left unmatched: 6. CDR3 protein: CSARDRKAYEQYF. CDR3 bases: TGCAGTGCTCGGGACAGAAAGGCCTACGAGCAGTACTTC.

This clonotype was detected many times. As DNA, the CDR3 is TGTGCCAGCAGCCAAGATGTGGGGGCTGGCGACCAGCCCCAGCATTTT. Encoded protein: CASSQDVGAGDQPQHF. The rearrangement uses TRBV4-2 and TRBJ1-5; D perhaps matches TRBD1 (6 bases). The CDR3 is 16 amino acids. In germline, CDR1 is LGHNA, CDR2 YNFKEQ. V was clipped by 0 bases and J by 7 bases, with 16 bases between them.

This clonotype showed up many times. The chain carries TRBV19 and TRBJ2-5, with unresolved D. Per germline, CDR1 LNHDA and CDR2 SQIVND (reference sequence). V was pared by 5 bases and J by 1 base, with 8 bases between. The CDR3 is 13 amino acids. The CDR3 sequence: CASSSAAQETQYF. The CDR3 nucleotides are TGTGCCAGTAGTTCGGCAGCCCAAGAGACCCAGTACTTC.

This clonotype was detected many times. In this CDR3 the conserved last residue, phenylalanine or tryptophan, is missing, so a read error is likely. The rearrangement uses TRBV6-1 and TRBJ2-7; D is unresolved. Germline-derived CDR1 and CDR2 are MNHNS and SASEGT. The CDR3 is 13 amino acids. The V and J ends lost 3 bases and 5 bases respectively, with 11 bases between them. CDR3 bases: TGTGCCAGCAGTGATAGGGTAGGCGACGAGCAGTACTCC. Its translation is CASSDRVGDEQYS.

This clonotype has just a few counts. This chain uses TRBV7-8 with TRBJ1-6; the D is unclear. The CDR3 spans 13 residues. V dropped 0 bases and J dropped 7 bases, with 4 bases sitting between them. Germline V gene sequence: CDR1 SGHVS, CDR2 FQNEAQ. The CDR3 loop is CASSLAPNSPLHF. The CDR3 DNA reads TGTGCCAGCAGCTTAGCGCCAAATTCACCCCTCCACTTT.

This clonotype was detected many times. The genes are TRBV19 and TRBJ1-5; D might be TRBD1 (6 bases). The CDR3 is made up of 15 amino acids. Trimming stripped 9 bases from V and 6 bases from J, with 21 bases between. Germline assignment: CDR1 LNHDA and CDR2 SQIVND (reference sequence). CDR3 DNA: TGTGCCAGCCACAAAGATACAGGGTATAGTCAGCCCCAGCATTTT. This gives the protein CASHKDTGYSQPQHF.

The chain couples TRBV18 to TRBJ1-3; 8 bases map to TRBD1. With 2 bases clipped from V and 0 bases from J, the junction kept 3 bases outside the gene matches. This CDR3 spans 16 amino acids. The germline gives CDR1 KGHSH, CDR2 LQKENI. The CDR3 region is CASSPGQGISGNTIYF. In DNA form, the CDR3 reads TGTGCCAGCTCACCAGGACAGGGAATCTCTGGAAACACCATATATTTT.

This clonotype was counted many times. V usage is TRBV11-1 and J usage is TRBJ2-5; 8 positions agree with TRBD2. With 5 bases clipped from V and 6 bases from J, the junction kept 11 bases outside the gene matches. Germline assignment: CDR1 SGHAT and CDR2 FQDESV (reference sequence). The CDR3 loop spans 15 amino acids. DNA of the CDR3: TGTGCCAGCAGCCCTGGGACTAGTCCGGGAAAGACCCAGTACTTC. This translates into CASSPGTSPGKTQYF.

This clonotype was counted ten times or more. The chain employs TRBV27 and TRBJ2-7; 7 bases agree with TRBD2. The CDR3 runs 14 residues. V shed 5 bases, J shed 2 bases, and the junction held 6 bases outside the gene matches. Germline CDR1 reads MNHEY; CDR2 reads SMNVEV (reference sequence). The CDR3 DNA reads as TGTGCCAGCAGTCCAGATAGCGGGCCCTACGAGCAGTACTTC. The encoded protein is CASSPDSGPYEQYF.